The 17 T cell receptor beta chains reported below all come from one sample, sequenced in a study of T-cell reconstitution after alpha-beta-depleted transplantation in children. Construction of the TCRbeta library involved unique molecular identifiers. MiXCR was run by TCRdb on the PCR reads, yielding one entry per CDR3 protein. This table holds about 400,000 distinct CDR3 sequences, around 21% found once. The specimen was PBMCs from the stem cell graft donor, collected from the stem cell graft. These receptors all stem from a human donor who donated a stem cell graft to a child with acute myeloid leukemia.

This clonotype was recorded a few times. J is TRBJ2-3 and V is TRBV28; D may correspond to TRBD1 or TRBD2 (6 bases each). Trimming stripped 4 bases from V and 6 bases from J, with 20 bases between. CDR1 and CDR2 (germline): MDHEN, SYDVKM. The CDR3 consists of 16 residues. The CDR3, as DNA: TGTGCCAGCAGTTACTTGAGGTGGGGGGCTTTGGATACGCAGTATTTT. As protein: CASSYLRWGALDTQYF.

A note on this clonotype: The junction departs from the called germline gene at one end, perhaps through a read error. The chain recombines TRBV4-1 with TRBJ2-1; D tentatively reads TRBD1 or TRBD2 (6 bases each). The CDR3 extends over 17 amino acids. In germline, CDR1 is MGHRA, CDR2 YSYEKL. DNA of the CDR3: TGCGCCAGCACCCAAGGAGGGGGGCGGTCCTCCTACAATGAGCAGTTCTTC. It codes for CASTQGGGRSSYNEQFF.

V usage is TRBV3-1 and J usage is TRBJ2-2; D perhaps matches TRBD2 (5 bases). CDR3 length equals 15 residues. V was cut by 1 base and J by 2 bases, with 8 bases left in between. Germline-derived CDR1 and CDR2 are LGHDT and YNNKEL (reference sequence). The CDR3 is CASSQVGSNTGELFF. The CDR3 DNA sequence: TGTGCCAGCAGCCAAGTGGGGAGTAACACCGGGGAGCTGTTTTTT.

The table lists this clonotype with a few counts. This sequence joins TRBV20-1 and TRBJ2-7; 8 nucleotides align to TRBD2. J lost 0 bases, V lost 5 bases, and 6 bases had no gene match. The length of the CDR3 is 14 residues. Germline V gene data show CDR1 as DFQATT and CDR2 as SNEGSKA (reference sequence). CDR3 amino acids: CSAFSGGSSYEQYF. The CDR3 nucleotides are TGCAGTGCTTTTTCGGGAGGGAGCTCCTACGAGCAGTACTTC.

Only a few counts were recorded for this clonotype. The chain links TRBV29-1 to TRBJ2-1; 12 bases agree with TRBD2. CDR1 is SQVTM and CDR2 is ANQGSEA in the germline V gene. The length of the CDR3 is 16 residues. The V gene end was trimmed by 6 bases and the J gene end by 0 bases; junction bases not matched to a gene: 6. The CDR3, as DNA: TGCAGCGTGGGGGGACTAGCGGGCGTCTCCTACAATGAGCAGTTCTTC. This sequence encodes CSVGGLAGVSYNEQFF.

The chain uses TRBV11-2 and TRBJ2-5; D gene unclear. CDR1 is SGHAT and CDR2 is FQNNGV in the germline V gene. The V and J ends lost 1 base and 10 bases respectively, with 7 bases between them. The CDR3 is made up of 11 amino acids. The chain's CDR3 is CASSLGGDQYF. Written as DNA, the CDR3 is TGTGCCAGCAGCTTAGGTGGCGACCAGTACTTC.

This clonotype was detected ten times or more. The V call is TRBV11-3, the J call TRBJ2-1; D unresolved. From germline, CDR1 is SGHNT and CDR2 YENEEA. This CDR3 has 11 residues. V shed 1 base and J shed 10 bases, with 5 bases lying between them. This CDR3 reads CASSLAREQFF. The CDR3 nucleotides read TGTGCCAGCAGCTTAGCACGGGAGCAGTTCTTC.

The chain couples TRBV5-1 to TRBJ1-1, with D hard to call. The CDR3 runs 14 residues. Germline-derived CDR1 and CDR2 are SGHRS and YFSETQ. V was pared by 3 bases and J by 1 base, with 10 bases between. The chain's CDR3 is CASSSRVTNTEAFF. The CDR3 DNA sequence: TGCGCCAGCAGCTCAAGGGTGACGAACACTGAAGCTTTCTTT.

The chain recombines TRBV10-2 with TRBJ2-5; D is undetermined. The V and J ends lost 0 bases and 4 bases respectively, with 6 bases between them. Germline CDR1 and CDR2: WSHSY and SAAADI. This CDR3 spans 13 amino acids. CDR3 nucleotide sequence: TGCGCCAGCAGTGAGTCGCTCGGAGAGACCCAGTACTTC. Its protein product is CASSESLGETQYF.

This clonotype was counted a few times. One end of the junction is discordant with germline, which a read error may explain. V usage is TRBV30 and J usage is TRBJ2-7; possible D gene TRBD2, 5 bases. CDR3 length: 15 amino acids. The germline V gene has CDR1 GTSNPN and CDR2 SVGIG (reference sequence). CDR3: CAWSVADWASSEQYF. The CDR3 nucleotides read TGTGCCTGGAGTGTTGCGGACTGGGCGTCCTCCGAGCAGTACTTC.

This clonotype was found a few times. This rearrangement joins TRBV12-3 or TRBV12-4 to TRBJ2-3, with D perhaps TRBD1 or TRBD2 (5 bases each). V was trimmed by 9 bases and J by 0 bases, leaving 19 bases between them. CDR3 length: 16 residues. This CDR3 is CASRATWGISTDTQYF. As DNA, the CDR3 is TGTGCCAGTCGAGCAACCTGGGGGATTAGCACAGATACGCAGTATTTT.

This clonotype was found many times. This chain uses TRBV10-1 with TRBJ2-3; D gene unclear. Deletions cut 10 bases from V and 6 bases from J, with 11 bases between. Germline values: CDR1 WNHNN, CDR2 SYGVQD (reference sequence). The CDR3 consists of 11 residues. This CDR3 is CAIPVRDTQYF. The CDR3 nucleotides read TGCGCCATCCCGGTCAGGGATACGCAGTATTTT.

The rearrangement joins TRBV6-5 to TRBJ2-7; D gene uncertain. Between the trimmed V and J ends, which lost 2 bases and 0 bases, there was a span of 14 bases. Germline CDR1 and CDR2: MNHEY and SVGAGI. The CDR3 is made up of 16 amino acids. The CDR3 DNA is TGTGCCAGCAGTTACAACCCCCGGCAGACCTCCTACGAGCAGTACTTC. Encoded protein: CASSYNPRQTSYEQYF.

This chain uses TRBV5-4 with TRBJ2-7; 9 bases fit TRBD1. This CDR3 is 15 amino acids long. Trimming at V came to 4 bases and at J to 6 bases, leaving 11 bases not matched to a gene. The V gene's germline CDR1 is SGHNT and CDR2 YYREEE (reference sequence). The CDR3 DNA reads TGTGCCAGCAGCACACGGATAACAGGGGGCGGCGAGCAGTACTTC. It specifies CASSTRITGGGEQYF.

The chain uses TRBV20-1 and TRBJ2-3; TRBD2 matches at 8 bases. Germline values: CDR1 DFQATT, CDR2 SNEGSKA (reference sequence). The trim removed 4 bases at V and 2 bases at J, leaving 17 bases unmatched. The CDR3 totals 18 residues. The CDR3 DNA reads TGCAGTGCTAATCCCCTACCTGGGCTAGCGGGTTACACAGATACGCAGTATTTT. This gives the protein CSANPLPGLAGYTDTQYF.

This clonotype was recorded only once. The chain links TRBV7-9 to TRBJ1-3; D remains unclear. Germline values: CDR1 SEHNR, CDR2 FQNEAQ (reference sequence). The germline V and J ends were trimmed by 2 bases and 0 bases, with 11 bases remaining between them. This CDR3 is 16 amino acids long. CDR3 protein: CASSLNPRSSGNTIYF. The CDR3 DNA follows: TGTGCCAGCAGCTTAAATCCCCGTAGCTCTGGAAACACCATATATTTT.

This CDR3 is CASTSWASGADTQYF. The DNA of the CDR3 is TGTGCCAGCACCTCATGGGCCTCAGGCGCAGATACGCAGTATTTT. The V call is TRBV6-5, the J call TRBJ2-3; the D is unclear. The ends were cut back, 7 bases at V and 4 bases at J, with 18 bases in the middle. Germline loops: CDR1 MNHEY, CDR2 SVGAGI. This CDR3 region has 15 residues.